This T cell receptor (beta chain) was captured by sequencing in a study of blood T cell repertoires in COVID-19. Trimming cost V 4 bases and J 1 base; bases outside gene matches: 4. The CDR3 is 14 residues long. From germline, CDR1 is SGDLS and CDR2 YYNGEE. Assay: immunoSEQ multiplex PCR; the TCRdb copy retains only in-frame clones and omits some. This sample has approximately 46,000 clones, with approximately 85% found just once. Source material: peripheral blood. The genes are TRBV9 and TRBJ2-5, with TRBD2 matching 7 bases. This receptor was obtained from a human donor in a cohort sampled during active COVID-19. CDR3 DNA sequence: TGTGCCAGCAGCACTACTAGCGCCCAAGAGACCCAGTACTTC. Its translation is CASSTTSAQETQYF.